Reported below is one T cell receptor beta chain. This sample is part of a study of blood T cell repertoires in COVID-19. Study in general: Samples of COVID-19 (acute and convalescent) were obtained from the United States, Italy and Spain.

Assay used: immunoSEQ multiplex PCR; TCRdb lists only in-frame clones, some missing. The data contain fewer than 150,000 clones, 84% of them singletons. This clonotype was obtained from a human donor in a cohort sampled during active COVID-19. Sequenced: peripheral blood.

DNA of the CDR3: TGTGCCAGCAGAGCCGGGACAGTGAACTATGGCTACACCTTC. Translated, it gives CASRAGTVNYGYTF. The chain joins TRBV27 to TRBJ1-2; 7 bases fit TRBD1. This CDR3 region has 14 residues. Losses at the gene ends were 6 bases for V and 2 bases for J; bases not matched to a gene: 6. The V gene's germline CDR1 is MNHEY and CDR2 SMNVEV (reference sequence).